This T cell receptor (beta chain) originates from a study of shared clonotypes between healthy human individuals. Overall study context: Each donor's CD8 memory used one plate, CD8 naive two, each CD4 subset three.

A word on this clone: What it binds is unknown.

Using about 220 ng DNA, about 30,000 T cell genomes, the sorted-subset replicate PCRs were run. Only in-frame clones appear in the TCRdb table, and some are missing; sequencing was by immunoSEQ multiplex PCR. The data contain around 700,000 clones, roughly 72% of them seen just once; the ten biggest clones take up roughly 2%. Study-level findings and limits: A few donors had 5% to 6.5% of their naive CD4 clonotypes in common.

V dropped 4 bases and J dropped 3 bases, with 12 bases sitting between them. CDR3 length: 14 amino acids. Germline V gene sequence: CDR1 MGHRA, CDR2 YSYEKL. The split of CD4+ cells yielded CD45RA+ naive and CD45RA-negative memory subsets. The chain carries TRBV4-1 and TRBJ1-2; unclear D gene. The source of this sequence is a woman aged 25 to 45 in good health. Sequenced input: memory CD4+ T cells sorted from blood. The subset: CD45RA-negative fraction. This CDR3 is CASSPSPGDYGYTF. The CDR3 nucleotides read TGCGCCAGCAGCCCCTCTCCCGGGGACTATGGCTACACCTTC.